This entry describes one T cell receptor (beta chain). Germline CDR1 is GTSNPN and CDR2 is SVGIG (reference sequence). The length of the CDR3 is 14 residues. Trimming cost V 2 bases and J 4 bases; bases outside gene matches: 2. The sample comes from a study of blood T cell repertoires in COVID-19. In the study overall: Samples came from the United States, Italy and Spain, spanning acute and convalescent COVID-19.

Only in-frame clones appear in the TCRdb table, and some are missing; sequencing was by immunoSEQ multiplex PCR. The sample carries 200,000 or so clones, roughly 80% recorded once. The clonotype originates from a woman in her sixties or seventies who had recovered from COVID-19. The chain links TRBV30 to TRBJ2-2, with TRBD1 identical over 9 bases. Sequenced: peripheral blood. For the CDR3, the DNA is TGTGCCTGGAGTTTGACAGGGGGCACCGGGGAGCTGTTTTTT. Its protein product is CAWSLTGGTGELFF. The full variable domain, with the rest looked up from reference TRBV30 and TRBJ2-2, is SQTIHQWPATLVQPVGSPLSLECTVEGTSNPNLYWYRQAAGRGLQLLFYSVGIGQISSEVPQNLSASRPQDRQFILSSKKLLLSDSGFYLCAWSLTGGTGELFFGEGSRLTVL.